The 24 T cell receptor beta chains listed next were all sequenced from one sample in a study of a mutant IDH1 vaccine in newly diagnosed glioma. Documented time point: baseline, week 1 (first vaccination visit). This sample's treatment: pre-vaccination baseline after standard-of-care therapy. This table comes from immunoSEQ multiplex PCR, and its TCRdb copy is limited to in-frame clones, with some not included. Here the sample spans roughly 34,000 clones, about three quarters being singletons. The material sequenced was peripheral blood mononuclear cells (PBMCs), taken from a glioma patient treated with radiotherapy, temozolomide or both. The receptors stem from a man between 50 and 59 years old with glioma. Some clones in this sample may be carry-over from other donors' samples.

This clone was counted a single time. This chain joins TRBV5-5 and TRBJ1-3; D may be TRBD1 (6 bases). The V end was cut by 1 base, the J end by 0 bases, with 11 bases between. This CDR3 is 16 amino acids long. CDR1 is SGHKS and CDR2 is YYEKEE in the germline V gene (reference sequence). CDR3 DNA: TGTGCCAGCAGCTTGACCGGGACAAGCTCTGGAAACACCATATATTTT. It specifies CASSLTGTSSGNTIYF.

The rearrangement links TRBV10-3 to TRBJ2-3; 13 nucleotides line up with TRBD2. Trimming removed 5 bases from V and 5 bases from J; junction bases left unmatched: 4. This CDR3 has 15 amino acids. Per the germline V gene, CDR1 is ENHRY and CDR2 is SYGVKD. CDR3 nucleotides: TGTGCCATCAGTAGGACTAGCGGGAGCGAAGATACGCAGTATTTT. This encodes CAISRTSGSEDTQYF.

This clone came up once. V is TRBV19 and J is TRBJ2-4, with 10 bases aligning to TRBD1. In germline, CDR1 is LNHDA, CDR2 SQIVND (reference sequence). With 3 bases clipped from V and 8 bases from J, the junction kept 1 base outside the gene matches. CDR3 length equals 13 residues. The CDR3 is CASSIGTGDIQYF. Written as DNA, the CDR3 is TGTGCCAGTAGTATCGGGACAGGGGACATTCAGTACTTC.

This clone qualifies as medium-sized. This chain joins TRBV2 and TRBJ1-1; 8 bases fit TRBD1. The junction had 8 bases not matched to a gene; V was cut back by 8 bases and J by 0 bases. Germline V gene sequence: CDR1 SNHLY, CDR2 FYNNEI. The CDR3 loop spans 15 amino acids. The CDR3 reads CASLRTGNMNTEAFF. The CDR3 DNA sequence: TGTGCCAGCCTTCGGACAGGGAACATGAACACTGAAGCTTTCTTT.

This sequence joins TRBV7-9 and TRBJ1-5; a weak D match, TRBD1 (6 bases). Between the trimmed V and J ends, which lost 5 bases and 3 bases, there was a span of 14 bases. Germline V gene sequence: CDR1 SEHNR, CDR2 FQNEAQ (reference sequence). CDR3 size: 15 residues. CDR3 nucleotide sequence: TGTGCCAGCAGCCCCGGGGGCAGAGACAATCAGCCCCAGCATTTT. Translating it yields CASSPGGRDNQPQHF.

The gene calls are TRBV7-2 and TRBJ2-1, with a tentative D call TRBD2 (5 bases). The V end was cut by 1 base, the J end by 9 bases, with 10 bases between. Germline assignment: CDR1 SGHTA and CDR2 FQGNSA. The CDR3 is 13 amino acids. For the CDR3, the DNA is TGTGCCAGCAGCTTAGTAACGGGGATTGAGCAGTTCTTC. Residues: CASSLVTGIEQFF.

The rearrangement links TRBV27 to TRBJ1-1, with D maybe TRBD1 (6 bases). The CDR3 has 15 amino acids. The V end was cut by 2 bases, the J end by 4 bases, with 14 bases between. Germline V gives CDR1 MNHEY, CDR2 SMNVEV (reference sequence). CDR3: CASSLVGGMSTEAFF. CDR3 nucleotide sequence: TGTGCCAGCAGTTTAGTCGGGGGCATGAGCACTGAAGCTTTCTTT.

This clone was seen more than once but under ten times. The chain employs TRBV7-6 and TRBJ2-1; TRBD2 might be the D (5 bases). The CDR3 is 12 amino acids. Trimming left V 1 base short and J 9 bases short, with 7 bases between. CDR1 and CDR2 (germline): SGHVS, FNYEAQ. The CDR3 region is CASSLVGGEQFF. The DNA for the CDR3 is TGTGCCAGCAGCTTAGTAGGAGGTGAGCAGTTCTTC.

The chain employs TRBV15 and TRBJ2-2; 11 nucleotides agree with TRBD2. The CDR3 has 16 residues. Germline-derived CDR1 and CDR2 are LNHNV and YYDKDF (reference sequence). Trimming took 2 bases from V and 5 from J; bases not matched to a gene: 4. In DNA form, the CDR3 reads TGTGCCACCAGCAGACCCGGGACTAGCGGAACCGGGGAGCTGTTTTTT. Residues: CATSRPGTSGTGELFF.

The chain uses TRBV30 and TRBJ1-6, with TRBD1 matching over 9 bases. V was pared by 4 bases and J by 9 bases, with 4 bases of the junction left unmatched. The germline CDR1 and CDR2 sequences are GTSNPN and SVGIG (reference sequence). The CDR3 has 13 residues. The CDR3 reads CAWNPGQGSPLHF. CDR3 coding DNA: TGTGCCTGGAACCCGGGACAGGGTTCACCCCTCCACTTT. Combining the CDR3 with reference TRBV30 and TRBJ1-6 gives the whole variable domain SQTIHQWPATLVQPVGSPLSLECTVEGTSNPNLYWYRQAAGRGLQLLFYSVGIGQISSEVPQNLSASRPQDRQFILSSKKLLLSDSGFYLCAWNPGQGSPLHFGNGTRLTVT.

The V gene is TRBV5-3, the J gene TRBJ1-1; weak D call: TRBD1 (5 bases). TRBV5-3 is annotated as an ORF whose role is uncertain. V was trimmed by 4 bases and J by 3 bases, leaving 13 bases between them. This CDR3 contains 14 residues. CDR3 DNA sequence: TGTGCCAGAAGCACGTACCTGGGACACACTGAAGCTTTCTTT. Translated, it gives CARSTYLGHTEAFF.

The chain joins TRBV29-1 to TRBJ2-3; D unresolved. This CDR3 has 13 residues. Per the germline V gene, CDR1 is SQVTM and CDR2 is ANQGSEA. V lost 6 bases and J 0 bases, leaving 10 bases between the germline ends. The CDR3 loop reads CSVRGGSTDTQYF. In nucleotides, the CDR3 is TGCAGCGTCCGAGGCGGTAGCACAGATACGCAGTATTTT.

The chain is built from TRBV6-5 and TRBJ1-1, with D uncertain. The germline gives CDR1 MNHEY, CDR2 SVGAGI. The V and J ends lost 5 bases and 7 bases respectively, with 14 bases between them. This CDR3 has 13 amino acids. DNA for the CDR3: TGTGCCAGCAGTCGTTCGAGGGAGGGTGAAGCTTTCTTT. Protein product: CASSRSREGEAFF.

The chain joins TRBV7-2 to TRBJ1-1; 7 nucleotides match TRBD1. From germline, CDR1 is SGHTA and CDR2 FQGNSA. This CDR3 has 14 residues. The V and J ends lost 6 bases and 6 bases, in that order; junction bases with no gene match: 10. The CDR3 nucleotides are TGTGCCAGCAGAGTAGGCAGGGGGTTTGCTGAAGCTTTCTTT. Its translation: CASRVGRGFAEAFF.

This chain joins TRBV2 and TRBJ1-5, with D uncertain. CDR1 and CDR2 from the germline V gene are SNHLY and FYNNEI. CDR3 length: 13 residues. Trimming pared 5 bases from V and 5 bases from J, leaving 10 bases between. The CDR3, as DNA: TGTGCCAGCAGTACTCAACCGCATCAGCCCCAGCATTTT. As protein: CASSTQPHQPQHF.

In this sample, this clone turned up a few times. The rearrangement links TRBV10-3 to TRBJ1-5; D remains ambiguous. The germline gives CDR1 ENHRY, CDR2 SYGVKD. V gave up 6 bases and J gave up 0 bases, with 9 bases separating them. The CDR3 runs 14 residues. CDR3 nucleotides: TGTGCCATCAGACCCGCAGATAGCAATCAGCCCCAGCATTTT. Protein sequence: CAIRPADSNQPQHF.

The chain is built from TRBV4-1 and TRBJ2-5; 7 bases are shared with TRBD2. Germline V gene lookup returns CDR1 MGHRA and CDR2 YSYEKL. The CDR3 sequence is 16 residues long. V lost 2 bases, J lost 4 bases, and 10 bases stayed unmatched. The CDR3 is CASSQFSSASGETQYF. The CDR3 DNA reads TGCGCCAGCAGCCAATTTAGTAGTGCTAGCGGAGAGACCCAGTACTTC.

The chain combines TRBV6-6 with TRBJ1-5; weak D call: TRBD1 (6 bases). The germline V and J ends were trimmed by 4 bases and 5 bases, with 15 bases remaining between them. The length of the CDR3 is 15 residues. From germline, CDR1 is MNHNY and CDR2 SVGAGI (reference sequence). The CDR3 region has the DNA TGTGCCAGCAGTTTAAACAGGGCCTCCGATCAGCCCCAGCATTTT. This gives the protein CASSLNRASDQPQHF.

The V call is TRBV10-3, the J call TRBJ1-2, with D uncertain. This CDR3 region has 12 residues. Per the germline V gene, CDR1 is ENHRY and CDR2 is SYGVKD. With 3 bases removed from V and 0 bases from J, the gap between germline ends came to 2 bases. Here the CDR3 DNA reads TGTGCCATCAGTGAAGCTAACTATGGCTACACCTTC. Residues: CAISEANYGYTF.

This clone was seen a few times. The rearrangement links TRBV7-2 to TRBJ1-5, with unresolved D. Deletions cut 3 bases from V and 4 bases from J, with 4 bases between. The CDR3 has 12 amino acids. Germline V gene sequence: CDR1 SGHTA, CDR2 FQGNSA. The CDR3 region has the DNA TGTGCCAGCAGCTTGCCTAATCAGCCCCAGCATTTT. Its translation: CASSLPNQPQHF.

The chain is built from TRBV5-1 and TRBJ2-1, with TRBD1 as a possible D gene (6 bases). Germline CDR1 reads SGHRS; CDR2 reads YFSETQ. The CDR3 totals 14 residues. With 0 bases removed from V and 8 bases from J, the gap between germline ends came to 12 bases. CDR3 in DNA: TGCGCCAGCAGCTTGGGAACAGGGTTGGATGAGCAGTTCTTC. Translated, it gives CASSLGTGLDEQFF.

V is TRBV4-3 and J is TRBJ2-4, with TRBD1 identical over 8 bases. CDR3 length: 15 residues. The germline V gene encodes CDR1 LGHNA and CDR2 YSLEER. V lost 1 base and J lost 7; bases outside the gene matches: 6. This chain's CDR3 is CASSQGGGTGNIQYF. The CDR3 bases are TGCGCCAGCAGCCAAGGGGGCGGGACAGGCAACATTCAGTACTTC.

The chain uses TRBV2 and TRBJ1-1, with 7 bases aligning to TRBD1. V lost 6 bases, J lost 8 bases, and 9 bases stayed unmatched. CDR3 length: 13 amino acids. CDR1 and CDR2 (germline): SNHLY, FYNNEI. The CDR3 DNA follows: TGTGCCAGCAGCAAAACAGGGGACCAAGAAGCTTTCTTT. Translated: CASSKTGDQEAFF.

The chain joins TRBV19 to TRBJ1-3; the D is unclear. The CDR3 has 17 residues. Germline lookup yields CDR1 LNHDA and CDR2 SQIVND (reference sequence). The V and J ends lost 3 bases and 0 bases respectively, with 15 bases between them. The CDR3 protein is CASSILVGRASGNTIYF. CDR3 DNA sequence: TGTGCCAGTAGTATCCTAGTAGGAAGGGCCTCTGGAAACACCATATATTTT.